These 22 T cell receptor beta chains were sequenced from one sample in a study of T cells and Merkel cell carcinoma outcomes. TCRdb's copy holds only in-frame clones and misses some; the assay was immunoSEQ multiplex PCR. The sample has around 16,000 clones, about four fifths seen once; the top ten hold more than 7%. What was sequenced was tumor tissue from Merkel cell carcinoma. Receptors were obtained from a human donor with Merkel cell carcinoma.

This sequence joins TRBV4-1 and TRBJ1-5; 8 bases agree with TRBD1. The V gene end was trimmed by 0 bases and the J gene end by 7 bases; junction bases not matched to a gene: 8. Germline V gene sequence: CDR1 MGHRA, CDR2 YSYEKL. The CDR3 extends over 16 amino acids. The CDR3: CASSQDLRAGGQPQHF. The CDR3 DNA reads TGCGCCAGCAGCCAAGACCTTCGGGCAGGGGGCCAGCCCCAGCATTTT.

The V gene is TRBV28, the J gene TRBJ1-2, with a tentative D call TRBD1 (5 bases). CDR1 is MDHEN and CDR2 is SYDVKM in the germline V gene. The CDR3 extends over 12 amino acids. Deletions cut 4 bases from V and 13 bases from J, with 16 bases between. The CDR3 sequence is CASSYGAQVVTF. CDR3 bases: TGTGCCAGCAGTTACGGGGCACAGGTCGTCACCTTC.

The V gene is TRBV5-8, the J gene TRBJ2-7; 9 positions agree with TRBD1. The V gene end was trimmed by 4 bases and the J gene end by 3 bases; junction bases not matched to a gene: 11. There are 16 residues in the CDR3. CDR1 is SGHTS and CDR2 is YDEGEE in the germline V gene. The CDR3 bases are TGTGCCAGCAGCCAAGCCCCCGGGACAGGGCGCTACGAGCAGTACTTC. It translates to CASSQAPGTGRYEQYF.

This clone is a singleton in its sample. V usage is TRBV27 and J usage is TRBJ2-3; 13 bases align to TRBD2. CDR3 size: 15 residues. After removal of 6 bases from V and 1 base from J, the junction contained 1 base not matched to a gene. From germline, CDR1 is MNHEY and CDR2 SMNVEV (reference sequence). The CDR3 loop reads CASSGLAGGTDTQYF. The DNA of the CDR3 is TGTGCCAGCAGCGGACTAGCGGGGGGCACAGATACGCAGTATTTT.

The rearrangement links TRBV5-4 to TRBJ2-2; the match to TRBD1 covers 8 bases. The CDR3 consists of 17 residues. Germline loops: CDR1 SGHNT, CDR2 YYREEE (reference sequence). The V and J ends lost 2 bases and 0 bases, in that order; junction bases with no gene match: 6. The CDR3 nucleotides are TGTGCCAGCAGCTTAAATGCCAGGGGGCCGAACACCGGGGAGCTGTTTTTT. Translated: CASSLNARGPNTGELFF.

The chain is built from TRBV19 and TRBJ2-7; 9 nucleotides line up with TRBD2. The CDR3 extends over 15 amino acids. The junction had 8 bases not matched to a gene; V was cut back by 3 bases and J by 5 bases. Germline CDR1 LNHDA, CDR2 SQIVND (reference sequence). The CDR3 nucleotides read TGTGCCAGTAGTATTCGGGACGCGGGGGGGAACGAGCAGTACTTC. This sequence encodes CASSIRDAGGNEQYF.

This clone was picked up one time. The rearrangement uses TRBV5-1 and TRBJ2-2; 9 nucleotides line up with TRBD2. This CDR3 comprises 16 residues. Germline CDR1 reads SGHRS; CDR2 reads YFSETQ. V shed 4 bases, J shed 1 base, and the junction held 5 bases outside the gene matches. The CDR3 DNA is TGCGCCAGCAGCACGTTGACTAGCGGGAACACCGGGGAGCTGTTTTTT. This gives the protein CASSTLTSGNTGELFF.

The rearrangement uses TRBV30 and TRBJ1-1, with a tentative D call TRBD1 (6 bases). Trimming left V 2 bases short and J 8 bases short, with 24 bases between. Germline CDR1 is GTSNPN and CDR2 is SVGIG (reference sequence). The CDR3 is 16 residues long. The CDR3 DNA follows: TGTGCCTGGAGTATTGAGGACAGAGGCAGCAACTACGAAGCTTTCTTT. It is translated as CAWSIEDRGSNYEAFF.

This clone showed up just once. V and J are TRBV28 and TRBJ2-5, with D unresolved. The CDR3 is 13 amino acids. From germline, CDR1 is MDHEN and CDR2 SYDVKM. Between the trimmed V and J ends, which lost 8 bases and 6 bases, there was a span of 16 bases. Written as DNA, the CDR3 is TGTGCCAGCCTACCAACCGTGGGTAAGACCCAGTACTTC. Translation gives CASLPTVGKTQYF.

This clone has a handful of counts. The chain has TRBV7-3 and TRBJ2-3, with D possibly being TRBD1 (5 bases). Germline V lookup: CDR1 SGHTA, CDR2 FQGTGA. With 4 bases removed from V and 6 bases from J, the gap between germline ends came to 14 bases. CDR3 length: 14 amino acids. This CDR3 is CASSSLGAADTQYF. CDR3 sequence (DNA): TGTGCCAGCAGCTCCCTTGGGGCAGCCGATACGCAGTATTTT.

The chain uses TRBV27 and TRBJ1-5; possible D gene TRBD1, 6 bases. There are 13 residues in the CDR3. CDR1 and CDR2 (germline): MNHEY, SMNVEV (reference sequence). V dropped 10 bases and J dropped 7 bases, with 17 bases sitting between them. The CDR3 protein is CATNGGRGQPQHF. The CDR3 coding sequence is TGTGCCACCAACGGTGGCAGGGGACAGCCCCAGCATTTT.

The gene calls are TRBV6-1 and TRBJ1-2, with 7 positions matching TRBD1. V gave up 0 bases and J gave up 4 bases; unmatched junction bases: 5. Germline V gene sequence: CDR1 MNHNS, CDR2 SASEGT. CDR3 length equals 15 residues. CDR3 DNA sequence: TGTGCCAGCAGTGAAGCCAGAGGGGGCTCCTATGGCTACACCTTC. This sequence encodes CASSEARGGSYGYTF.

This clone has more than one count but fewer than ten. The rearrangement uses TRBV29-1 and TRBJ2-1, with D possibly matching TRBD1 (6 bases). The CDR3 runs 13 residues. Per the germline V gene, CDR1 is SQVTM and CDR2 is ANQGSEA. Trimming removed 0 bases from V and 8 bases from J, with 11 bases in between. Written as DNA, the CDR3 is TGCAGCGTTGAAGACAGGGGCGGTTATGAGCAGTTCTTC. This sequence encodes CSVEDRGGYEQFF.

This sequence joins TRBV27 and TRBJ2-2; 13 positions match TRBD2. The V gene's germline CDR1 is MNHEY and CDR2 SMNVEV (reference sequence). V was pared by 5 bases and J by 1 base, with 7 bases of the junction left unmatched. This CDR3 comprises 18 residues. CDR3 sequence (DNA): TGTGCCAGCAGTAAACCGGGACTAGCGGGAATGAACACCGGGGAGCTGTTTTTT. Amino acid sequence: CASSKPGLAGMNTGELFF.

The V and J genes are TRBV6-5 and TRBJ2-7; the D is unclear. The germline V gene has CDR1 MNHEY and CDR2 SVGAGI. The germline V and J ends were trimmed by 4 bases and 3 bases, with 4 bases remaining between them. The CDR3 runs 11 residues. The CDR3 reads CASSSLYEQYF. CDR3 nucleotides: TGTGCCAGCAGTTCCCTCTACGAGCAGTACTTC.

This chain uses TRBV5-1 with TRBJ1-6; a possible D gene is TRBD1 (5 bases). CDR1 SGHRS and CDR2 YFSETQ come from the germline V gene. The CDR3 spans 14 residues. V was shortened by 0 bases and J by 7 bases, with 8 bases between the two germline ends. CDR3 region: CASSLGGENSPLHF. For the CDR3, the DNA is TGCGCCAGCAGCTTGGGAGGGGAGAATTCACCCCTCCACTTT.

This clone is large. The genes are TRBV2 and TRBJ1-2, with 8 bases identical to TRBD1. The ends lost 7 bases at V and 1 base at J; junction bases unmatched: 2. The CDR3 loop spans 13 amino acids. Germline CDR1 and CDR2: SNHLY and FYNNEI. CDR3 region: CASKQGVNYGYTF. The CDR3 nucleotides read TGTGCCAGCAAACAGGGGGTTAACTATGGCTACACCTTC.

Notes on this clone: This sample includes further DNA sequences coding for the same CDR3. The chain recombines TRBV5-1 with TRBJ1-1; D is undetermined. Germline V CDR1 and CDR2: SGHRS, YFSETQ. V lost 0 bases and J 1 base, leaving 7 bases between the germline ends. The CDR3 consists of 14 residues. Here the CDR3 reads CASSLVGENTEAFF. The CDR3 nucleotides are TGCGCCAGCAGCTTGGTGGGCGAGAACACTGAAGCTTTCTTT.

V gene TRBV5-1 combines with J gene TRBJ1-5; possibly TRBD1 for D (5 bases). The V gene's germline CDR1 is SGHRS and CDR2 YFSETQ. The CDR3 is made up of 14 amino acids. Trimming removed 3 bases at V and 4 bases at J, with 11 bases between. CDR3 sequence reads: CASSSGAANQPQHF. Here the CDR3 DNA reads TGCGCCAGCAGCTCCGGGGCCGCGAATCAGCCCCAGCATTTT. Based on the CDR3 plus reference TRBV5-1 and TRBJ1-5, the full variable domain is KAGVTQTPRYLIKTRGQQVTLSCSPISGHRSVSWYQQTPGQGLQFLFEYFSETQRNKGNFPGRFSGRQFSNSRSEMNVSTLELGDSALYLCASSSGAANQPQHFGDGTRLSIL.

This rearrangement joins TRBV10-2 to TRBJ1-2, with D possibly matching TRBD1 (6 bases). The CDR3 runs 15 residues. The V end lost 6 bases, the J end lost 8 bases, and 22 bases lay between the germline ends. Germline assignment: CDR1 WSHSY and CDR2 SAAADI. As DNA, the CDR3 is TGCGCCAGCAGCCCCACTGGGGGCAATCGACCAGGCTACACCTTC. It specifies CASSPTGGNRPGYTF.

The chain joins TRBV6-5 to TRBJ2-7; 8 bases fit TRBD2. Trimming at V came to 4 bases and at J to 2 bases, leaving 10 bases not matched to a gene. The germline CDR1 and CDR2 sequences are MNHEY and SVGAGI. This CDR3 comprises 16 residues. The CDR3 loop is CASSLSSGYETYEQYF. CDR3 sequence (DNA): TGTGCCAGCAGTTTGTCTAGCGGGTACGAAACCTACGAGCAGTACTTC.

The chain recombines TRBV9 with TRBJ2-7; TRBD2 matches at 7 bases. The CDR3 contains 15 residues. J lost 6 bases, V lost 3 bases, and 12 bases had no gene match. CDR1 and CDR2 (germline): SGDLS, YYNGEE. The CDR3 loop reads CASSGTSGLPSEQYF. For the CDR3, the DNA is TGTGCCAGCAGCGGTACCTCGGGACTACCTAGCGAGCAGTACTTC. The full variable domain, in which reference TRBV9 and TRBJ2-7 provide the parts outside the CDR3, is DSGVTQTPKHLITATGQRVTLRCSPRSGDLSVYWYQQSLDQGLQFLIQYYNGEERAKGNILERFSAQQFPDLHSELNLSSLELGDSALYFCASSGTSGLPSEQYFGPGTRLTVT.